This TCR beta chain was sequenced for a study of T-cell reconstitution after alpha-beta-depleted transplantation in children (dated by TCRdb to 2016 to 2018). Regarding the research as a whole: The study quantitatively tracked T-cell immune reconstitution after TCRalphabeta/CD19-depleted allogeneic hematopoietic cell transplantation in children using TCR repertoire profiling. The paper's findings and limits, for the study overall: In some patients, the high TCRbeta diversity seen at day 60 was put down to recipient T cells and intrathymic progenitors that had survived conditioning. The apparently early alphabetaT-cell count recovery about two months after transplant was reportedly dependent on only several hundred rapidly expanded clones derived from non-depleted graft cells. Over the following months the frequencies of hyperexpanded clones went down, and after one year T-cell counts and TCRbeta diversity were mostly credited to newly produced T cells.

CDR1 is given as SGHKS and CDR2 as YYEKEE, both from the germline V gene (reference sequence). The CDR3 holds 14 amino acids from the cysteine to the phenylalanine. Just CDR3 DNA is preserved here, 42 bases in frame from base 1. Trimming accounts for 4 bases at V and 11 bases at J, while the number of junction bases matched to no gene is 12. Taken with the paper, the label for treatment or condition translates to: allogeneic hematopoietic cell transplantation with graft depleted of TCRalphabeta T cells and CD19 B cells. The transplant recipients were children given TCRalphabeta/CD19-depleted allogeneic hematopoietic cell grafts. Receptor amplification or capture employed PCR. This sample was sequenced with an Illumina HiSeq 2500. TCR library preparation used molecular barcoding, with unique molecular identifiers applied to normalize quantification of the TCRbeta repertoire. TCRdb's own reprocessing of the public reads used fastp at Q25 and MiXCR and kept productive beta chains. Rows are unified per CDR3 protein, each entry keeping the most common DNA and genes. The sample data list about 590,000 distinct CDR3 sequences, and roughly 13% of these were observed just once. Of the sample, about 2% falls within the top ten clones.

Of note for this clonotype: No cognate antigen has been identified for it. Nothing much larger sits one base from this clone, and base qualities are not available.

The TCR sequence derives from a male patient between 10 and 17 years old who had a stem cell transplant for acute myeloid leukemia, so the T cells may come from the graft donor. Specimen: PBMCs, mostly from graft donor cells, collected 360 days after TCRalphabeta/CD19-depleted stem cell transplant. The chain links TRBV5-5 with TRBJ1-1; TRBD1 matches 9 bases in the middle. The CDR3 protein: CASSLDTTGGRAFF. The DNA is TGTGCCAGCAGCCTAGATACAACAGGGGGCCGTGCTTTCTTT.